This T cell receptor beta chain was profiled in a study of circulating and synovial CD4+ cells in juvenile arthritis. V shed 5 bases and J 5 bases; nucleotides not matched to a gene: 10. The CDR3 is made up of 15 amino acids. Germline CDR1 is LGHNA and CDR2 is YSLEER. Comments on this clone: Its target is unknown.

Study outcomes and limitations: These blood cells shared more CDR3 sequences with synovium than bulk blood. CPL versus bulk CD4 samples: T cell genome counts differed by at least an order of magnitude.

Assay: immunoSEQ multiplex PCR; the TCRdb copy retains only in-frame clones and omits some. The data show 30,000 to 40,000 clones, nearly 95% seen once. The sample consisted of CD4+ T cells from blood. This rearrangement joins TRBV4-3 to TRBJ2-5; 8 nucleotides match TRBD2. The TCR sequence derives from a human donor with juvenile idiopathic arthritis. CDR3 sequence (DNA): TGCGCCAGCAGCGTAGGCGGGGGGCAGGGGGAGACCCAGTACTTC. Protein product: CASSVGGGQGETQYF.